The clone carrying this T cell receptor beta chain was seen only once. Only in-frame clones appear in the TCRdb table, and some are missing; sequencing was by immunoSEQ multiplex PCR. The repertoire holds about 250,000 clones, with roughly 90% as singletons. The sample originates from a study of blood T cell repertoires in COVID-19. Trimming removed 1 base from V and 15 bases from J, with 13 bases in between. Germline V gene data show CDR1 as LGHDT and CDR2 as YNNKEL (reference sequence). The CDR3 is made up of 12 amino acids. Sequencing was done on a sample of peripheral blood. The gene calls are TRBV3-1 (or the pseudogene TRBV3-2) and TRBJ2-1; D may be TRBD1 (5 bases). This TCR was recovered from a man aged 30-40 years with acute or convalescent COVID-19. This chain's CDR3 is CASSQGGRAAFF. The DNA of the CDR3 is TGTGCCAGCAGCCAAGGGGGCAGGGCGGCGTTCTTC.